The present T cell receptor beta chain was sequenced within a study of T cell clonotyping in hematopoietic cell transplantation. Study information: Cytoreduction preceded collection of pretransplant recipient samples. The study, taken as a whole, reports: No sorting was done, leaving CD4 and CD8 contributions mixed. Graft donor and pretransplant recipient Inverse Simpson Index values predicted broader posttransplant TCR diversity. Few recipient clonotypes overlapped donors; over 95% were de novo at given depth.

Time point: recipient sample about 28 days before transplant, after cytoreduction. Repertoires were generated with immunoSEQ multiplex PCR, while TCRdb's copy carries only in-frame clones and drops some. The repertoire has roughly 6,700 clones, 95% to 98% of them found once; the top ten carry 15%. Concerning this clone: Its antigen is undetermined.

The germline gives CDR1 SGHDT, CDR2 YYEEEE. The CDR3 runs to 13 residues. V lost 4 bases, J lost 3 bases, and 10 bases lay in between. This TCR derives from a man aged 65 to 79 with acute myeloid leukemia. Some clones in this sample may be carry-over from other donors' samples. The chain recombines TRBV5-6 with TRBJ2-5; D might be TRBD1 (5 bases). The source was peripheral blood mononuclear cells, collected before stem cell transplant. For the CDR3, the DNA is TGTGCCAGCAGCAAAGACAGAAAAGAGACCCAGTACTTC. This sequence encodes CASSKDRKETQYF.